This T cell receptor beta chain was identified in a study of blood T cell repertoires in COVID-19 (dated by TCRdb to the early 2020s). Some background on the complete study: Samples covering the acute and convalescent phases of COVID-19 were provided by collaborators in the United States, Italy and Spain. The material from the prospective study consisted of cDNA or gDNA derived from T cells, B-cell-depleted T cells, or PBMCs. The dataset comprised deeply sampled blood TCRbeta repertoires from subjects exposed to, actively infected with, or recovered from COVID-19. The repertoires were made available in a free public database intended to serve as a resource for research on the immune response to SARS-CoV-2. The samples were drawn from two sources: the first 160 participants of the ongoing ImmuneRACE study, and 950 to 1,500 subjects contributed by 6 global collaborators. A de-identified subject ID, COVID-19 status, age in years and sex were almost always included in the sample metadata. Where available, HLA class I and class II types were obtained from metadata supplied by the sample provider rather than from assay-based typing. General findings and caveats noted by the study authors: Clinical and demographic metadata were provided uncurated, with the amount varying by source and participant.

In the prospective study, participants were about 18 to 100 years old, resided in approximately 22 geographic areas of the United States, and were enrolled through a virtual design. In the prospective study, participants were assigned to cohorts based on the clinical history participants reported in a screening survey and a study questionnaire. Recovered participants in ImmuneRACE Cohort 3 were defined as having two consecutive negative NP/OP PCR tests, clearance from a healthcare professional, or resolution of symptoms. In the prospective study, whole blood, serum and a nasopharyngeal or oropharyngeal swab were collected from each participant by mobile phlebotomists. Additional blood draws and questionnaires over an approximately 2-month period could optionally be provided by prospective study participants. Blood samples from the prospective study were shipped frozen or at room temperature prior to DNA extraction.

About this clone itself: This clone's antigen is unknown. Base qualities were left out, and no much larger clone turns up one base away.

TCRbeta CDR3 regions were amplified from genomic DNA by means of the immunoSEQ Assay, a bias-controlled multiplex PCR. As for how the authors treated the data: Within the assay, amplification of reference gene primers was used to estimate how many nucleated cells each sample contained. To quantify the absolute abundance of each unique TCRbeta CDR3 rearrangement, sequence reads were collapsed and filtered. For each sample, productive Simpson clonality was calculated as the square root of Simpson's diversity index over productive rearrangements. Sourced from immuneACCESS, this table was stored by TCRdb with only in-frame sequences that have V and J called. A share of the clones is absent; for the studies checked, an unresolved V gene accounts for under half, and the remainder has no known explanation. From that table come the V and J calls and clone size; the DNA was used to work out D and trimming. The sample table lists more than 250,000 clones, nearly 90% of them with a count of one. The top ten hold approximately 5% of the sample.

V is cut by 6 bases and J by 3 bases, and the space between the germline ends is 14 bases. Via the germline V gene, CDR1 is MNHEY and CDR2 SVGAGI. The CDR3, cysteine through phenylalanine, is 15 amino acids long. The entry retains the CDR3 DNA only, 45 bases that are in frame from base 1. This sequence was found in a woman in her 30s who had recovered from COVID-19. Recombination connected TRBV6-5 to TRBJ2-2; TRBD2 is possibly the D segment (7 matching bases). The sample taken for sequencing was PBMCs or T cells enriched from blood (not recorded which). The nucleotides read TGTGCCAGCAGGACGGGCGGGGGCTACACCGGGGAGCTGTTTTTT. It translates as CASRTGGGYTGELFF.